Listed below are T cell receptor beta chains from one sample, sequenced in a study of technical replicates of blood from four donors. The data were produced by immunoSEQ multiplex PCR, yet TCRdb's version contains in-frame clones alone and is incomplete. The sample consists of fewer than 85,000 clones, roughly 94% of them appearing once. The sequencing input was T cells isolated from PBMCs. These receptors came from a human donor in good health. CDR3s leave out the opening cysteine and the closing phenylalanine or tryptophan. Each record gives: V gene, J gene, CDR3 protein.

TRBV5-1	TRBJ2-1	ASSLDQGPYNEQF
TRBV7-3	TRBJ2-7	ASSHPGQILY
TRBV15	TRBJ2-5	ATSRDLAVQETQY
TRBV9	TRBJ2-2	ASSVRSANTGELF
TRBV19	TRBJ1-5	ASSRQGNQPQH
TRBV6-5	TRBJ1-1	ASTLSPSGNTEAF
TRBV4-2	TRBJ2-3	ASSQEATDTQY
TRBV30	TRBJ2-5	AWEGLQGGGTQY
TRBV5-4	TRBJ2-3	ASSLRAGGTDTQY
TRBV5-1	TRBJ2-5	ASSLDRGGETQY
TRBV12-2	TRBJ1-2	ATPVPGLAYGYT
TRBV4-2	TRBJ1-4	ASSQDKPLLWEKLF
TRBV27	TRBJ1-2	ASRLRGRYT
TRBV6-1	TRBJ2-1	ASIAVAGVIEQF
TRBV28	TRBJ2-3	ASSPGQRTDTQY
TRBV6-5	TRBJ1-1	ASSTGQGEDKSF
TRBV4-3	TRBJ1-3	ASSQDGGPGNTIY
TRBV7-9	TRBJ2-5	ASSSQGFETQY
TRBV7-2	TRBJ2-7	ASSRTSGEGLYEQY
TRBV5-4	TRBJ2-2	ASGDRQRDWIGELF
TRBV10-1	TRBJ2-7	ASSESTLMGPSYEQY
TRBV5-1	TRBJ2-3	ASSLTRTDTQY
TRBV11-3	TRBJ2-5	ASSFQIKHQETQY
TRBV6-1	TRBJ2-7	AIDRDGSYEQY
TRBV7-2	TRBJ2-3	ASSLRSLAGTDTQY
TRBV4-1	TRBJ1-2	ASSQVIAGGGLSYGYT
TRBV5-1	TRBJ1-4	ASSLDRAIAATNEKLF
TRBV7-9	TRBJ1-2	ASSLGGTDPYYGYT
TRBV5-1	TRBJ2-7	ASSLQTSGKSGYEQY
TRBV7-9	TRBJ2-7	ASSLGGLSYEQY
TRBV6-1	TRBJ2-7	ASSAGGDASYEQY
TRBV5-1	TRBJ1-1	ASSPGGDEAF
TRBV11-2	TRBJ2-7	ASSLTGQGDTRR
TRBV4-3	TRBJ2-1	ASSYGRQEQF
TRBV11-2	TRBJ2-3	ASGQGRSSTDTQY
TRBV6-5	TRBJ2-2	ASSPRTSATGELF